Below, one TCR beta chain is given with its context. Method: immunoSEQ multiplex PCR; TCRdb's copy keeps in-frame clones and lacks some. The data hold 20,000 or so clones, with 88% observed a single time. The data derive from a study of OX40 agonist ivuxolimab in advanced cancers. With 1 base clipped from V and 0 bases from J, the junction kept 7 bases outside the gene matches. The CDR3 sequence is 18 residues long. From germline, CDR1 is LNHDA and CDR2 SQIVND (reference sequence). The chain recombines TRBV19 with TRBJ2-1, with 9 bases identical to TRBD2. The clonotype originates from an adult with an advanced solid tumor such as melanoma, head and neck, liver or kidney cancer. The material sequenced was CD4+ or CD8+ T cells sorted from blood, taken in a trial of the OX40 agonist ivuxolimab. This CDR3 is CASSIAETSGSSYNEQFF. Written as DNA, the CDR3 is TGTGCCAGTAGTATAGCGGAGACTAGCGGCTCCTCCTACAATGAGCAGTTCTTC.